These 15 T cell receptor beta chains share one sample of origin, sequenced in a study of spatial heterogeneity in lung cancer. TCRdb passed the 5' RACE reads through MiXCR, listing each CDR3 protein once. The data show more than 8,000 distinct CDR3 sequences, 4.5% to 7% seen once. The time point: sample taken at primary tumor resection. The sequenced material consisted of unsorted whole RNA from tumor, nontumor lung or frozen PBMC. The specimen comprised PBMCs, sampled at surgery. The source of these receptors is a male donor with early-stage non-small cell lung cancer.

The genes are TRBV7-2 and TRBJ1-5; maybe TRBD1 (6 bases). This CDR3 is built from 13 residues. Trimming removed 4 bases at V and 4 bases at J, with 8 bases between. CDR1 is SGHTA, CDR2 FQGNSA, per germline. The CDR3 protein is CASSSDRNQPQHF. The CDR3 DNA follows: TGTGCCAGCAGCTCAGACAGGAATCAGCCCCAGCATTTT.

In its sample, this clonotype was seen many times. The rearrangement uses TRBV7-2 and TRBJ1-2; D gene unclear. This CDR3 contains 14 residues. V shed 2 bases and J shed 0 bases, with 7 bases lying between them. Germline assignment: CDR1 SGHTA and CDR2 FQGNSA. CDR3 region: CASSLRRTNYGYTF. CDR3 sequence (DNA): TGTGCCAGCAGCTTACGTCGAACTAACTATGGCTACACCTTC.

The chain carries TRBV29-1 and TRBJ2-3; 7 bases agree with TRBD2. This CDR3 comprises 15 residues. From germline, CDR1 is SQVTM and CDR2 ANQGSEA. After removal of 4 bases from V and 2 bases from J, the junction contained 9 bases not matched to a gene. This CDR3 is CSVVGGRALTDTQYF. DNA for the CDR3: TGCAGCGTTGTTGGTGGGAGGGCCCTCACAGATACGCAGTATTTT.

This clonotype is termed medium-sized. The chain uses TRBV4-3 and TRBJ2-2; possibly TRBD2 for D (6 bases). Per germline, CDR1 LGHNA and CDR2 YSLEER. The CDR3 loop spans 19 amino acids. Trimming pared 0 bases from V and 1 base from J, leaving 18 bases between. The CDR3 region has the DNA TGCGCCAGCAGCCAAGACCGTGGCTCATGGGAGGTGAACACCGGGGAGCTGTTTTTT. Amino acids: CASSQDRGSWEVNTGELFF.

This clonotype has at least ten counts. The rearrangement uses TRBV20-1 and TRBJ2-5; 15 nucleotides match TRBD2. The CDR3 extends over 15 amino acids. Germline values: CDR1 DFQATT, CDR2 SNEGSKA (reference sequence). CDR3 nucleotides: TGCAGGGCAGGGACTAGCGGGAGGATCGGAGAGACCCAGTACTTC. Its translation is CRAGTSGRIGETQYF.

This clonotype was seen only a few times. The chain links TRBV7-8 to TRBJ2-3, with D unclear. This CDR3 is built from 14 residues. Germline V gene data show CDR1 as SGHVS and CDR2 as FQNEAQ. Between the trimmed V and J ends, which lost 0 bases and 2 bases, there was a span of 6 bases. The CDR3 region is CASSLAEVTDTQYF. In nucleotides, the CDR3 is TGTGCCAGCAGCTTAGCGGAAGTCACAGATACGCAGTATTTT.

This clonotype was counted ten times or more. The chain recombines TRBV7-2 with TRBJ1-2, with D possibly being TRBD1 (6 bases). V was pared by 1 base and J by 7 bases, with 10 bases between. This CDR3 spans 13 amino acids. In germline, CDR1 is SGHTA, CDR2 FQGNSA. The chain's CDR3 is CASSLGGTPGYTF. CDR3 coding DNA: TGTGCCAGCAGCTTAGGCGGGACACCTGGCTACACCTTC.

This clonotype qualifies as medium-sized (0.01 to 0.1%). The rearrangement links TRBV3-1 to TRBJ1-1, with D tentatively TRBD1 (5 bases). The CDR3 has 17 residues. Per the germline V gene, CDR1 is LGHDT and CDR2 is YNNKEL (reference sequence). Trimming removed 2 bases from V and 0 bases from J, with 16 bases in between. CDR3 residues: CASSQYSQGGLNTEAFF. CDR3 nucleotide sequence: TGTGCCAGCAGCCAATACTCGCAGGGTGGCCTGAACACTGAAGCTTTCTTT.

This clonotype was seen a few times. A much bigger clone sits one base away, suggesting this may be a read error. The chain couples TRBV7-9 to TRBJ2-7; no definite D call. This CDR3 is 15 amino acids long. CDR1 SEHNR and CDR2 FQNEAQ come from the germline V gene (reference sequence). The CDR3 sequence is CANSPGPTGPYEQYF. DNA for the CDR3: TGTGCCAACAGCCCAGGACCGACGGGTCCCTACGAGCAGTACTTC.

This clonotype was seen ten or more times. This chain uses TRBV4-1 with TRBJ2-1; the D gene is possibly TRBD1 (5 bases). This CDR3 has 17 amino acids. The V and J ends lost 6 bases and 4 bases respectively, with 22 bases between them. CDR1 is MGHRA, CDR2 YSYEKL, per germline. The CDR3 DNA reads TGCGCCAGCAGTCAAATCCTCTTAGGGGCGCGGTACAATGAGCAGTTCTTC. Translated, it gives CASSQILLGARYNEQFF.

This clonotype was found a few times. The chain employs TRBV7-3 and TRBJ2-1; D possibly uses TRBD1 or TRBD2 (5 bases each). The CDR3 has 15 residues. V was shortened by 5 bases and J by 5 bases, with 16 bases between the two germline ends. The germline CDR1 and CDR2 sequences are SGHTA and FQGTGA. In nucleotides, the CDR3 is TGTGCCAGCAGCACCGGGACCCAGAACCACAATGAGCAGTTCTTC. This codes for CASSTGTQNHNEQFF.

In its sample, this clonotype was seen many times. The chain has TRBV4-3 and TRBJ2-5, with 8 bases matching TRBD2. V shed 0 bases and J 5 bases; nucleotides not matched to a gene: 5. Germline loops: CDR1 LGHNA, CDR2 YSLEER. The CDR3 is made up of 15 amino acids. The CDR3 reads CASSQDSGTWETQYF. CDR3 nucleotide sequence: TGCGCCAGCAGCCAAGATAGCGGGACCTGGGAGACCCAGTACTTC.

This clonotype was seen only a few times. The rearrangement uses TRBV20-1 and TRBJ2-1; TRBD2 matches at 7 bases. The germline gives CDR1 DFQATT, CDR2 SNEGSKA (reference sequence). The CDR3 has 11 amino acids. The J segment lost 5 bases and the V segment lost 5 bases, leaving 0 bases of the junction unmatched. CDR3 residues: CSAGTNNEQFF. The CDR3 DNA follows: TGCAGTGCTGGGACTAACAATGAGCAGTTCTTC.

This clonotype was recorded at least ten times. This sequence joins TRBV2 and TRBJ2-1, with D perhaps TRBD2 (7 bases). The germline V gene encodes CDR1 SNHLY and CDR2 FYNNEI. This CDR3 has 14 residues. V was pared by 8 bases and J by 2 bases, with 13 bases between. CDR3 DNA: TGTGCCAGCCCGAGGGGGGGGCCCTACAATGAGCAGTTCTTC. Its protein product is CASPRGGPYNEQFF.

At least ten counts were recorded for this clonotype. The gene calls are TRBV2 and TRBJ2-3, with D possibly matching TRBD2 (5 bases). CDR3 length equals 14 residues. Looked up from germline, CDR1 is SNHLY and CDR2 is FYNNEI. Trimming left V 10 bases short and J 4 bases short, with 18 bases between. CDR3 nucleotides: TGTGCCACCCCGTTAGAGGGAGTGTCAGATACGCAGTATTTT. It translates to CATPLEGVSDTQYF.